One sample yielded the 19 T cell receptor beta chains listed below, sequenced in a study of CD4 T cells in relation to SARS-CoV-2 and coronaviruses. TCRdb's table, derived via immunoSEQ multiplex PCR, lists solely in-frame clones and lacks some. Altogether 15,000 to 18,000 clones are present, around 74% being singletons, with the ten largest covering approximately 30%. Unexposed donor CD4+ T cells date from about 2011-2018, before the COVID-19 pandemic. The cells were cultured for over eight days before CD4+ T cells were isolated. These TCRs are of unknown antigen specificity. Material for sequencing was CD4+ T cells from PBMCs, cultured in vitro. Receptor source: a human donor in good health.

V usage is TRBV28 and J usage is TRBJ2-7; 9 bases are a match to TRBD1. The V segment lost 0 bases and the J segment 7 bases; nucleotides outside the gene matches: 1. The CDR3 consists of 13 residues. Germline V CDR1 and CDR2: MDHEN, SYDVKM. CDR3 sequence (DNA): TGTGCCAGCAGTTTATGGACAGGGGGGGAGCAGTACTTC. Translation: CASSLWTGGEQYF.

The chain is built from TRBV5-1 and TRBJ2-3; 7 positions match TRBD2. Germline V gene data show CDR1 as SGHRS and CDR2 as YFSETQ. The V gene end was trimmed by 1 base and the J gene end by 4 bases; junction bases not matched to a gene: 6. This CDR3 has 15 amino acids. As DNA, the CDR3 is TGCGCCAGCAGCTTGAGTGCGGGAGCCGCAGATACGCAGTATTTT. It specifies CASSLSAGAADTQYF.

This clone is a singleton in its sample. This chain uses TRBV27 with TRBJ2-7; TRBD1 might be the D (5 bases). Looked up from germline, CDR1 is MNHEY and CDR2 is SMNVEV (reference sequence). The length of the CDR3 is 13 residues. Trimming stripped 6 bases from V and 3 bases from J, with 12 bases between. The CDR3 reads CASSHLDSYEQYF. The CDR3 DNA is TGTGCCAGCAGCCATTTAGACAGCTACGAGCAGTACTTC.

This rearrangement joins TRBV6-5 to TRBJ2-3; D is unclear. Trimming took off 8 bases at V and 4 bases at J, with 4 bases between the two ends. Germline assignment: CDR1 MNHEY and CDR2 SVGAGI. This CDR3 region has 10 residues. CDR3 nucleotide sequence: TGTGCCAGCGGGGCAGATACGCAGTATTTT. It specifies CASGADTQYF.

This clone was counted a few times. The J gene is TRBJ2-1, the V gene TRBV24-1; 14 positions agree with TRBD2. Germline assignment: CDR1 KGHDR and CDR2 SFDVKD. This CDR3 has 16 amino acids. J gave up 5 bases and V 10 bases, and 9 bases lay outside the gene matches. The CDR3 here is CATMGTSGSSNNEQFF. The CDR3 DNA reads TGTGCCACGATGGGGACTAGCGGGAGTTCGAACAATGAGCAGTTCTTC.

The chain has TRBV3-1 (or the pseudogene TRBV3-2) and TRBJ1-2, with TRBD1 identical over 7 bases. This CDR3 region has 13 residues. V was pared by 4 bases and J by 3 bases, with 2 bases of the junction left unmatched. Germline V gene data show CDR1 as LGHDT and CDR2 as YNNKEL (reference sequence). CDR3 loop: CASSLGQDYGYTF. The DNA for the CDR3 is TGTGCCAGCAGCCTCGGACAGGACTATGGCTACACCTTC.

Only a few counts were recorded for this clone. V and J are TRBV28 and TRBJ2-3; D is unclear. Trimming cost V 6 bases and J 1 base, with 11 bases left between them. This CDR3 has 14 amino acids. Germline CDR1 MDHEN, CDR2 SYDVKM. CDR3 protein: CASRTTTRTDTQYF. CDR3 in DNA: TGTGCCAGCAGAACGACCACCCGCACAGATACGCAGTATTTT. The whole variable domain, filled in from reference TRBV28 and TRBJ2-3, reads DVKVTQSSRYLVKRTGEKVFLECVQDMDHENMFWYRQDPGLGLRLIYFSYDVKMKEKGDIPEGYSVSREKKERFSLILESASTNQTSMYLCASRTTTRTDTQYFGPGTRLTVL.

J is TRBJ2-7 and V is TRBV4-2; 8 bases align to TRBD1. CDR1 and CDR2 (germline): LGHNA, YNFKEQ. J gave up 4 bases and V 4 bases, and 21 bases lay outside the gene matches. The length of the CDR3 is 19 residues. DNA for the CDR3: TGTGCCAGCAGCCCCTCGGCGGCGAGTGGGACAGGTAATATTTACGAGCAGTACTTC. Translating it yields CASSPSAASGTGNIYEQYF.

This clone was recorded a few times. DNA of the CDR3: TGTGCCAGCAGCTTAGAAGTCCCAGGCTATGGCTACACCTTC. It translates to CASSLEVPGYGYTF. The chain uses TRBV11-2 and TRBJ1-2; D is unresolved. Germline V gives CDR1 SGHAT, CDR2 FQNNGV. This CDR3 region has 14 residues. V lost 0 bases and J lost 4, with 9 bases in between.

This chain connects TRBV19 to TRBJ2-1; 9 bases match TRBD2. The CDR3 has 20 residues. The V gene end was trimmed by 4 bases and the J gene end by 0 bases; junction bases not matched to a gene: 16. Germline V CDR1 and CDR2: LNHDA, SQIVND (reference sequence). CDR3 coding DNA: TGTGCCAGTAGTACGCACCCATTTTCGGCGGGAGGGCCCTCCTACAATGAGCAGTTCTTC. The encoded protein is CASSTHPFSAGGPSYNEQFF. Supplemented by reference TRBV19 and TRBJ2-1, the full variable domain reads DGGITQSPKYLFRKEGQNVTLSCEQNLNHDAMYWYRQDPGQGLRLIYYSQIVNDFQKGDIAEGYSVSREKKESFPLTVTSAQKNPTAFYLCASSTHPFSAGGPSYNEQFFGPGTRLTVL.

The genes are TRBV5-1 and TRBJ2-1, with TRBD2 matching over 7 bases. CDR3 length: 14 residues. J lost 2 bases, V lost 3 bases, and 2 bases had no gene match. Looked up from germline, CDR1 is SGHRS and CDR2 is YFSETQ. The CDR3 is CASSSGGPYNEQFF. The CDR3 DNA reads TGCGCCAGCAGCTCGGGAGGCCCCTACAATGAGCAGTTCTTC.

The rearrangement joins TRBV28 to TRBJ2-3; 8 positions agree with TRBD1. Looked up from germline, CDR1 is MDHEN and CDR2 is SYDVKM. V dropped 3 bases and J dropped 4; count of bases not matched to a gene: 6. The CDR3 loop spans 15 amino acids. CDR3 sequence: CASSFLGQGPDTQYF. The CDR3 DNA reads TGTGCCAGCAGTTTTCTCGGACAGGGCCCAGATACGCAGTATTTT.

This chain uses TRBV6-5 with TRBJ2-5, with D possibly called TRBD1 or TRBD2 (5 bases each). The CDR3 is made up of 15 amino acids. Germline V gene data show CDR1 as MNHEY and CDR2 as SVGAGI. V was clipped by 7 bases and J by 2 bases, with 17 bases between them. CDR3 nucleotides: TGTGCCAGCAAATTGGGACGGGCAAGGCAAGAGACCCAGTACTTC. This sequence encodes CASKLGRARQETQYF.

J is TRBJ2-7 and V is TRBV24-1, with TRBD1 matching 9 bases. Losses at the gene ends were 3 bases for V and 0 bases for J; bases not matched to a gene: 5. The CDR3 length is 16 residues. In germline, CDR1 is KGHDR, CDR2 SFDVKD. As DNA, the CDR3 is TGTGCCACCAGTGATAACAGGGGGCAGGGCTCCTACGAGCAGTACTTC. This gives the protein CATSDNRGQGSYEQYF.

This clone was observed a handful of times. The chain combines TRBV6-1 with TRBJ1-2; a possible D gene is TRBD1 (6 bases). This CDR3 is 15 amino acids long. The V gene's germline CDR1 is MNHNS and CDR2 SASEGT. Deletions cut 0 bases from V and 4 bases from J, with 12 bases between. The DNA for the CDR3 is TGTGCCAGCAGTGAAGCAGGCGACAGGCCCTATGGCTACACCTTC. This encodes CASSEAGDRPYGYTF.

V and J are TRBV5-5 and TRBJ1-6, with D hard to call. Germline V gene lookup returns CDR1 SGHKS and CDR2 YYEKEE (reference sequence). The germline V and J ends were trimmed by 2 bases and 8 bases, with 8 bases remaining between them. The CDR3 runs 13 residues. CDR3 DNA: TGTGCCAGCAGCTTTGCAGGAGATTCACCCCTCCACTTT. Translation gives CASSFAGDSPLHF.

CDR3 coding DNA: TGCGCCAGCAGCCAAGGGGGACAGTCCTACGAGCAGTACTTC. Its translation is CASSQGGQSYEQYF. The chain links TRBV4-1 to TRBJ2-7, with 7 bases that match TRBD1. V gave up 1 base and J gave up 1 base; unmatched junction bases: 1. Germline lookup yields CDR1 MGHRA and CDR2 YSYEKL. There are 14 residues in the CDR3.

The chain is built from TRBV25-1 and TRBJ2-3; the D is unclear. Trimming pared 8 bases from V and 9 bases from J, leaving 12 bases between. Germline CDR1 reads MGHDK; CDR2 reads SYGVNS. The length of the CDR3 is 11 residues. This CDR3 reads CASGLLGTQYF. The CDR3 DNA reads TGTGCCAGCGGCCTTTTGGGAACGCAGTATTTT.

The chain carries TRBV6-1 and TRBJ1-1; no clear D. The CDR3 contains 14 residues. V was cut by 2 bases and J by 6 bases, with 13 bases left in between. Per germline, CDR1 MNHNS and CDR2 SASEGT. The CDR3 DNA follows: TGTGCCAGCAGTGAAATCGGGTTCACGGCTGAAGCTTTCTTT. This sequence encodes CASSEIGFTAEAFF.